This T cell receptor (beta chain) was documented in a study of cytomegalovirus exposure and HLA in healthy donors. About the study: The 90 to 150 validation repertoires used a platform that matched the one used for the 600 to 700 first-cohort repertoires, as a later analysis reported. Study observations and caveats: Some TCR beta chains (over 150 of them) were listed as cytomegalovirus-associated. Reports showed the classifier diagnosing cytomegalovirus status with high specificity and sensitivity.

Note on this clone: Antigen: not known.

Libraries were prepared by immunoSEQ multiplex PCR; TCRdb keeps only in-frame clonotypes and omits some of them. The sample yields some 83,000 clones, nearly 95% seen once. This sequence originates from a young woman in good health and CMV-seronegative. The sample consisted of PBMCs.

Here the CDR3 DNA reads TGTGCCAGCACCACGTCGGGACAGGGAAGAGGCACTGAAGCTTTCTTT. Amino acid sequence: CASTTSGQGRGTEAFF. V gene TRBV2 combines with J gene TRBJ1-1; 9 bases fit TRBD1. Looked up from germline, CDR1 is SNHLY and CDR2 is FYNNEI. This CDR3 has 16 residues. Germline trimming cut 7 bases from V and 4 bases from J; bases unmatched to any gene: 13.